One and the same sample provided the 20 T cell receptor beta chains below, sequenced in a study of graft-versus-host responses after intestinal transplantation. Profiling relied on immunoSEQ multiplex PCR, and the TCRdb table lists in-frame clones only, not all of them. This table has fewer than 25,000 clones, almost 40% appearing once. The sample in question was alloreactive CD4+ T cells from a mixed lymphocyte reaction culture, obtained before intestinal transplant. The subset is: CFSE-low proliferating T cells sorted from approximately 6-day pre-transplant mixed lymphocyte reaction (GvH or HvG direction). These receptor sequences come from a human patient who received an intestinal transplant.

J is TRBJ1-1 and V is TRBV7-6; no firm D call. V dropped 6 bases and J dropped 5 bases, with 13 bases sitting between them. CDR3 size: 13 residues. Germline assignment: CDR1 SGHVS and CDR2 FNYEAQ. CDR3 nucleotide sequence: TGTGCCAGCAGTCCCTTGGGGAGGACTGAAGCTTTCTTT. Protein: CASSPLGRTEAFF.

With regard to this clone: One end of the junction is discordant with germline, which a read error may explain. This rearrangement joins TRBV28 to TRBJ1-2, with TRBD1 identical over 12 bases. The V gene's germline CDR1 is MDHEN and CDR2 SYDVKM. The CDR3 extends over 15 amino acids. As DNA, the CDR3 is TGTGCCAGCAGACCAGGGACAGGGGGCTTCTATGGCCACACCTTC. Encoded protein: CASRPGTGGFYGHTF.

In nucleotides, the CDR3 is TGCGCCAGCAGCAACGGGGGAGGTTCCGACACCGGGGAGCTGTTTTTT. Translated: CASSNGGGSDTGELFF. The chain joins TRBV5-1 to TRBJ2-2; possibly TRBD2 for D (6 bases). The CDR3 length is 16 residues. V was trimmed by 4 bases and J by 3 bases, leaving 16 bases between them. From germline, CDR1 is SGHRS and CDR2 YFSETQ.

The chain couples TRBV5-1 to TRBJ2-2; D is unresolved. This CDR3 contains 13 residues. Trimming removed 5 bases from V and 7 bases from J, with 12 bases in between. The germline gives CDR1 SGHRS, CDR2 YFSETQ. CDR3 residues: CASSNGLVGELFF. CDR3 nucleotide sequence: TGCGCCAGCAGTAATGGCCTCGTCGGGGAGCTGTTTTTT.

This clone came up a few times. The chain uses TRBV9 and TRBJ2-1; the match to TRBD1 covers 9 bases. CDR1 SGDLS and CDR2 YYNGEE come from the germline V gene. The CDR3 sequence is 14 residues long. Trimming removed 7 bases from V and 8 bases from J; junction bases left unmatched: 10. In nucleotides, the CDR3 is TGTGCCAGCCGCCCGGGGACAGGGTGGGATGAGCAGTTCTTC. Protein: CASRPGTGWDEQFF. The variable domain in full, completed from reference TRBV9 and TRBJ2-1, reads DSGVTQTPKHLITATGQRVTLRCSPRSGDLSVYWYQQSLDQGLQFLIQYYNGEERAKGNILERFSAQQFPDLHSELNLSSLELGDSALYFCASRPGTGWDEQFFGPGTRLTVL.

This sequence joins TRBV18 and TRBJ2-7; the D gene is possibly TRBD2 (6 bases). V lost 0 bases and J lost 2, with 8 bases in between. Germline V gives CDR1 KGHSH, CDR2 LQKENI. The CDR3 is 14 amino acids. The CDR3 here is CASSPPSGAYEQYF. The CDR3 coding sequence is TGTGCCAGCTCACCACCGTCGGGAGCCTACGAGCAGTACTTC. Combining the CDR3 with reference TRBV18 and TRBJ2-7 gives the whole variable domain NAGVMQNPRHLVRRRGQEARLRCSPMKGHSHVYWYRQLPEEGLKFMVYLQKENIIDESGMPKERFSAEFPKEGPSILRIQQVVRGDSAAYFCASSPPSGAYEQYFGPGTRLTVT.

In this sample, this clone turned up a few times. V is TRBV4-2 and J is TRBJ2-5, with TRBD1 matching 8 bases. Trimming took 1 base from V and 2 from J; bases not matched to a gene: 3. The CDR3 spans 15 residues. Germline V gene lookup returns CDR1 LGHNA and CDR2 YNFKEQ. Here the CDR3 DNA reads TGTGCCAGCAGCCAAGTCGGACAGGGTCAAGAGACCCAGTACTTC. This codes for CASSQVGQGQETQYF.

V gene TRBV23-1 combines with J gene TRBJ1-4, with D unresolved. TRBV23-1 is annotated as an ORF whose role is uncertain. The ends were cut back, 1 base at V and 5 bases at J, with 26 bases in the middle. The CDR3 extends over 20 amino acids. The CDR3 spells CASSQFVDSPRFQANEKLFF. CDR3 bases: TGCGCCAGCAGTCAATTCGTGGACTCGCCCCGGTTCCAGGCAAATGAAAAACTGTTTTTT.

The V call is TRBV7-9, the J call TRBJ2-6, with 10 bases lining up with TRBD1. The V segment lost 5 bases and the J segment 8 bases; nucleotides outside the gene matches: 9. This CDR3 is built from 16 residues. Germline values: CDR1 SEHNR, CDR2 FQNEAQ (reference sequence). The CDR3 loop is CASSHVWTGGTNVLTF. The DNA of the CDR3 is TGTGCCAGCAGCCACGTCTGGACAGGGGGGACCAACGTCCTGACTTTC.

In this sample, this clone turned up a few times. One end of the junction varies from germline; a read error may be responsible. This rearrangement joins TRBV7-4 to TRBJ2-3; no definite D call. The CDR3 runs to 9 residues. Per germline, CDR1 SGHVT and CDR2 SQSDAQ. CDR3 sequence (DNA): TGTGCCAGCAGCTTACTTAAGCTTTTT. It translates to CASSLLKLF.

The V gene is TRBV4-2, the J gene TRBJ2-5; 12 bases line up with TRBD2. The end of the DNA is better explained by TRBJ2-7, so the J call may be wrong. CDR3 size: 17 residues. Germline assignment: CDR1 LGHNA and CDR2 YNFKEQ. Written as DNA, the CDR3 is TGTGCCAGCAGCCAAGATCTAGCGGGGGGGTTCTCCTACGAGCAGTACTTC. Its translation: CASSQDLAGGFSYEQYF.

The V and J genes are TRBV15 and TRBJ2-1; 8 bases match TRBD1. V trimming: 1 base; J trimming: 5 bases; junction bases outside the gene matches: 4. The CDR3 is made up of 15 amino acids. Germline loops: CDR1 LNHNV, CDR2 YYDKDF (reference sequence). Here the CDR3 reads CATSRGQGANNEQFF. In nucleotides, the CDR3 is TGTGCCACCAGCAGAGGTCAGGGGGCGAACAATGAGCAGTTCTTC.

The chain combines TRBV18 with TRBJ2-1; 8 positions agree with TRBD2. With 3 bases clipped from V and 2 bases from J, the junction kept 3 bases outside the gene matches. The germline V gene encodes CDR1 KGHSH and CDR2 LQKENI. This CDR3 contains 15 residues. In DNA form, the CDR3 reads TGTGCCAGCTCACCGGTAGCGGGGCCCTACAATGAGCAGTTCTTC. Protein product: CASSPVAGPYNEQFF.

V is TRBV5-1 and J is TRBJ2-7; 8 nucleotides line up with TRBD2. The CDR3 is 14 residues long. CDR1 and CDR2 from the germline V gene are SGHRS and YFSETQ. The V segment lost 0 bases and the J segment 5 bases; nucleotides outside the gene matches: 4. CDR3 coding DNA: TGCGCCAGCAGCTTGGCGTGGCGGGGGGACGAGCAGTACTTC. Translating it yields CASSLAWRGDEQYF.

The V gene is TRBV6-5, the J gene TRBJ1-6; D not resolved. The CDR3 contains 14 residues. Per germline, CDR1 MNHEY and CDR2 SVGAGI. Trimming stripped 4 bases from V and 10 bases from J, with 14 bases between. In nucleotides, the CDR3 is TGTGCCAGCAGTTGGGCAGGTCTCCCCTCACCCCTCCACTTT. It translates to CASSWAGLPSPLHF.

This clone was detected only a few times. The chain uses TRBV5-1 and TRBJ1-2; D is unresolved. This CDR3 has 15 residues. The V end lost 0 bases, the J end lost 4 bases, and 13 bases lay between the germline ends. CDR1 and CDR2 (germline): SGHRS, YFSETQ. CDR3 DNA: TGCGCCAGCAGCTTGGGAGAGTACAACAGCTATGGCTACACCTTC. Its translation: CASSLGEYNSYGYTF. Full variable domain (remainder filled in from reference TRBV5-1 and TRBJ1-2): KAGVTQTPRYLIKTRGQQVTLSCSPISGHRSVSWYQQTPGQGLQFLFEYFSETQRNKGNFPGRFSGRQFSNSRSEMNVSTLELGDSALYLCASSLGEYNSYGYTFGSGTRLTVV.

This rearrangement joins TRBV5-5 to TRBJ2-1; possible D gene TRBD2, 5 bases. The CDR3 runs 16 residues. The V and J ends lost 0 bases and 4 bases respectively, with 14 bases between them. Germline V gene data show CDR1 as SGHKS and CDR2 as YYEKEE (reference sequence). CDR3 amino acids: CASSLATTRQYNEQFF. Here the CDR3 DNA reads TGTGCCAGCAGCTTGGCGACTACACGTCAATACAATGAGCAGTTCTTC.

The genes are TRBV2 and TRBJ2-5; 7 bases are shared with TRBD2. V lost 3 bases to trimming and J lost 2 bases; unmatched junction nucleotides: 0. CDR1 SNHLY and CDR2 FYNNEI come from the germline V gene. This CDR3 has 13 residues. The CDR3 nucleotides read TGTGCCAGCAGTGAGGGACTACAAGAGACCCAGTACTTC. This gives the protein CASSEGLQETQYF.

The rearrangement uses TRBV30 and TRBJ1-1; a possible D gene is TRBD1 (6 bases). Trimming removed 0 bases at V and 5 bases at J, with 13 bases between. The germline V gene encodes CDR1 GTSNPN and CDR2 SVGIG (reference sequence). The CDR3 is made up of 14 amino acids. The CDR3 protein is CAWSVTVGATEAFF. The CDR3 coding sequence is TGTGCCTGGAGTGTTACAGTGGGGGCGACTGAAGCTTTCTTT. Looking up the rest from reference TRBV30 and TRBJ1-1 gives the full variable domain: SQTIHQWPATLVQPVGSPLSLECTVEGTSNPNLYWYRQAAGRGLQLLFYSVGIGQISSEVPQNLSASRPQDRQFILSSKKLLLSDSGFYLCAWSVTVGATEAFFGQGTRLTVV.

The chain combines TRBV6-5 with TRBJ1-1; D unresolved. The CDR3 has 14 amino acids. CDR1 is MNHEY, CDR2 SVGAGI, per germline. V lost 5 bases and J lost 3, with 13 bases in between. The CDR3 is CASSPMSGHTEAFF. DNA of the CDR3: TGTGCCAGCAGTCCCATGAGCGGTCACACTGAAGCTTTCTTT.